This T cell receptor (beta chain) was obtained from a study of blood T cells in healthy people across ages. Losses at the gene ends were 5 bases for V and 5 bases for J; bases not matched to a gene: 7. The CDR3 is 15 residues long. Per the germline V gene, CDR1 is SGHRS and CDR2 is YFSETQ. Donors each provided about 10 milliliters of peripheral blood. RNA extraction gave at least 5 micrograms of total RNA per sample. Notes on the study in general: Greater diversity and more naive CD4+ cells were seen in long-lived donors than in aged donors.

Worth noting for this clonotype: Its cognate antigen is unknown.

The use of a sample-barcoded 5' primer and a J-beta primer mix characterized a second PCR of roughly 7 to 11 cycles. MiXCR, applied by TCRdb to the 5' RACE reads, yields one record per CDR3 protein. The sample consists of over a million distinct CDR3 sequences, approximately 39% of them appearing once. This rearrangement joins TRBV5-1 to TRBJ2-3; 11 bases fit TRBD1. The source is a woman under 30 in good health. The sequencing sample was made of blood. CDR3 coding DNA: TGCGCCAGCAGACCCGGGACAGGGGGTAGAGATACGCAGTATTTT. Its translation: CASRPGTGGRDTQYF.